The 4 T cell receptor beta chains reported below all come from one sample, sequenced in a study of shared clonotypes between healthy human individuals (dated by TCRdb to 2018 to 2020). Library preparation employed the immunoSEQ multiplex PCR assay. TCRdb's version of the immuneACCESS table is confined to in-frame rearrangements and falls short of the full clone set. An unresolved V gene accounts for under half of the shortfall where checked; the remainder is of unknown origin. Within this sample are millions of clones, with 90% to 95% of them counted one time only. 0.11% to 0.15% of the sample is taken by the ten largest. The sample was naive CD4+ T cells sorted from blood. Explained via the paper, the cell subset or site label denotes: CD45RA+ positively selected. These receptors were obtained from a man younger than 30 in good health.

The chain is built from TRBV18 and TRBJ2-5; possible D gene TRBD1, 6 bases. Germline V lookup: CDR1 KGHSH, CDR2 LQKENI. V lost 3 bases to trimming and J lost 0 bases, with 17 bases between them. The CDR3 is 17 residues long. The CDR3 DNA is TGTGCCAGCTCACCCCGCATCAGGGGCGCCTACCAAGAGACCCAGTACTTC. It specifies CASSPRIRGAYQETQYF.

As for this clone: The same CDR3 is also encoded by other DNA sequences in this sample. V is TRBV9 and J is TRBJ2-5, with D tentatively TRBD1 or TRBD2 (6 bases each). This CDR3 is built from 14 residues. V was cut by 0 bases and J by 5 bases, with 11 bases left in between. Looked up from germline, CDR1 is SGDLS and CDR2 is YYNGEE. In nucleotides, the CDR3 is TGTGCCAGCAGCGTAGCTGGGGGGCAGGAGACCCAGTACTTC. Its translation: CASSVAGGQETQYF.

The chain has TRBV7-3 and TRBJ2-1; D is perhaps TRBD1 (5 bases). Between the trimmed V and J ends, which lost 5 bases and 9 bases, there was a span of 11 bases. Germline V gives CDR1 SGHTA, CDR2 FQGTGA. The CDR3 is 12 amino acids. CDR3 residues: CASSPQAGEQFF. The CDR3 DNA sequence: TGTGCCAGCAGCCCACAGGCTGGTGAGCAGTTCTTC.

This chain connects TRBV4-1 to TRBJ1-4, with D perhaps matching TRBD1 (6 bases). CDR3 size: 14 residues. Trimming left V 3 bases short and J 2 bases short, with 7 bases between. Germline lookup yields CDR1 MGHRA and CDR2 YSYEKL. CDR3 bases: TGCGCCAGCAGCCAGGGACACACTAATGAAAAACTGTTTTTT. Translated: CASSQGHTNEKLFF.